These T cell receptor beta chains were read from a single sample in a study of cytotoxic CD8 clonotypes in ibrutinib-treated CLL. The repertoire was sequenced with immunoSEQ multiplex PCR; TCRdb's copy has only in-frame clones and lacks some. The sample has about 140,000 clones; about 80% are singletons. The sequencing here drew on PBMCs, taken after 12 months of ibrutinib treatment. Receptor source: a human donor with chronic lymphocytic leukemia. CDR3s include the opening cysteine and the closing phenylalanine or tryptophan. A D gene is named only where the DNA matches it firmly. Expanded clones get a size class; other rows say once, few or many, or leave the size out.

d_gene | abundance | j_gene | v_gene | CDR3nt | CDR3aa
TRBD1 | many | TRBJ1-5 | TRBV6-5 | TGTGCCAGCTCGTGGGACAGAACTCAGCCCCAGCATTTT | CASSWDRTQPQHF
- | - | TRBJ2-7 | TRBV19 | TGTGCCAGTAGTCTCGACCGATCCTACGAGCAGTACTTC | CASSLDRSYEQYF
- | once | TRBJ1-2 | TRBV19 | TGTGCCAGTAGTATTCAGGGGACCTATGGCTACACCTTC | CASSIQGTYGYTF
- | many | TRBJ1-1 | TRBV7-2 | TGTGCCAGCTTTGAACCGGGGTTTTCAGCTTTCTTT | CASFEPGFSAFF
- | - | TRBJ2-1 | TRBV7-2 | TGTGCCACCGCACTTAGCGTAAGCCTCTACAATGAGCAGTTCTTC | CATALSVSLYNEQFF
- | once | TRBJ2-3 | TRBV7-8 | TGTGCCAGCAGCTCACAGGGAACAGATACGCAGTATTTT | CASSSQGTDTQYF
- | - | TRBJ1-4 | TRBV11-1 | TGTGCCAGCAGCTTTGACTACCGGGACGCTAATGAAAAACTGTTTTTT | CASSFDYRDANEKLFF
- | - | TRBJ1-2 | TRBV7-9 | TGTGCCAGCAGCTTAGGCCTGAACTATGGCTACACCTTC | CASSLGLNYGYTF
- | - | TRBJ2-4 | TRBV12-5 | TGTGCTAGTGGTTTGGGGACAGCCCCTCGGGCCAAAAACATTCAGTACTTC | CASGLGTAPRAKNIQYF
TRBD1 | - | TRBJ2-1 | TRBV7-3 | TGTGCCAGCAGCATGGGACAGGGCGAGCAGTTCTTC | CASSMGQGEQFF
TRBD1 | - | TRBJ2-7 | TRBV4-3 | TGCGCCAGCAGCCAAGCCCTGACAGGGGAAGAGCAGTACTTC | CASSQALTGEEQYF
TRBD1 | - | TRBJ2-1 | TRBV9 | TGTGCCAGCAGCGAAGAAGCTCCCGGGACAGGGTCCTACAATGAGCAGTTCTTC | CASSEEAPGTGSYNEQFF
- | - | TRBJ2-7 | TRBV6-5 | TGTGCCAGCAGTCATGGTTCCTACGAGCAGTACTTC | CASSHGSYEQYF
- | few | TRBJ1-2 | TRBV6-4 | TGTGCCAGCAGAGGACAACCCCCGAATAACTATGGCTACACCTTC | CASRGQPPNNYGYTF
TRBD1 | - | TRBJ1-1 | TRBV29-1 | TGCAGCGTTGAGGGACAGTTGAACACTGAAGCTTTCTTT | CSVEGQLNTEAFF
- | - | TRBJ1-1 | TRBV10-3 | TGTGCCATCAGTGAGAGGTCGGTGGGGAACACTGAAGCTTTCTTT | CAISERSVGNTEAFF
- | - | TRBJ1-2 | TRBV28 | TGTGCCAGCAGTTCCCAGGGGTATGGCTACACCTTC | CASSSQGYGYTF
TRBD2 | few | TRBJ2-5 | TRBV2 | TGTGCCAGCAGGACTAGCGAGACACAAGAGACCCAGTACTTC | CASRTSETQETQYF
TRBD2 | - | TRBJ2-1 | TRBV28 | TGTGCCAGCAGTTTACCCCTAAGCGGGAGTGGGAATGAGCAGTTCTTC | CASSLPLSGSGNEQFF
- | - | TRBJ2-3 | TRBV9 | TGTGCCAGCAGCGCCGGGGGGCTAGCGGTCACAGATACGCAGTATTTT | CASSAGGLAVTDTQYF
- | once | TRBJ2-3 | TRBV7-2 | TGTGCCAGCAGCTTTGGGGCGGACCTCACAGATACGCAGTATTTT | CASSFGADLTDTQYF
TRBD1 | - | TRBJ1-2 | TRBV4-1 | TGCGCCAGCAGCCAAGTGGGGACAGGAGCTAACTATGGCTACACCTTC | CASSQVGTGANYGYTF
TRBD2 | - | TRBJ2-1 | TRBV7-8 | TGTGCCAGCAGCCGTGGGACTAGCGGGAGGAGTGAGCAGTTCTTC | CASSRGTSGRSEQFF
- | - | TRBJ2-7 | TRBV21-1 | TGTGCCAGCAGCAAAAGGGGGTACGAGCAGTACTTC | CASSKRGYEQYF
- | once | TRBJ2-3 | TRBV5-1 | TGCGCCAGCGCCCTGGCGGCAGATACGCAGTATTTT | CASALAADTQYF
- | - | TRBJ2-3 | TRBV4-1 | TGCGCCAGCAGCCTAGGACAAAGCACAGATACGCAGTATTTT | CASSLGQSTDTQYF
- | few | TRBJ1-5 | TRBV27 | TGTGCCAGCAGTTCAGGAGTTAGCAATCAGCCCCAGCATTTT | CASSSGVSNQPQHF
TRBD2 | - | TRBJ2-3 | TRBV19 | TGTGCCAGTAGTATCACCCTAGCGGGAGGACCTTCAGATACGCAGTATTTT | CASSITLAGGPSDTQYF
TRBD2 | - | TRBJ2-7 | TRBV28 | TGTGCCAGCACCCCCGGGCTAGCGGGAGTTTGGCGGGACGAGCAGTACTTC | CASTPGLAGVWRDEQYF
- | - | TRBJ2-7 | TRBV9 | TGTGCCAGCAGCCCCCAGACAGGCTCCTACGAGCAGTACTTC | CASSPQTGSYEQYF
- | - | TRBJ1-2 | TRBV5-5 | TGTGCCAGCAGCCCGCTACTGACCGCGAACTATGGCTACACCTTC | CASSPLLTANYGYTF
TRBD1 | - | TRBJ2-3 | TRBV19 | TGTGCCAGTAGCAGGGGGTTCGCAGATACGCAGTATTTT | CASSRGFADTQYF
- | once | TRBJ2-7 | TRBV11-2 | TGTGCCAGCAGCTTAGTTTCGTCCGCGCAGGGGTTTTCCTACGAGCAGTACTTC | CASSLVSSAQGFSYEQYF
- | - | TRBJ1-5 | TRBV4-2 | TGTGCCAGCAGCCAAGATCAGGGCGGAAGTCAGCCCCAGCATTTT | CASSQDQGGSQPQHF
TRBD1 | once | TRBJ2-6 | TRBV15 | TGTGCCACCAGCCAAGACAGGGCCGGGGCCAACGTCCTGACTTTC | CATSQDRAGANVLTF
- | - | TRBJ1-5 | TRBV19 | TGTGCCAGTAGTTCGGGGTTTCAGCCCCAGCATTTT | CASSSGFQPQHF
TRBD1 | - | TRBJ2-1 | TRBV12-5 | TGTGCTAGTGGTTTGGTACCAACAGGGGCCCACAATGAGCAGTTCTTC | CASGLVPTGAHNEQFF
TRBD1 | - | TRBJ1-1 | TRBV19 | TGTGCCAGTAGCACGGGACAGGGTGGTTCAGAAGCTTTCTTT | CASSTGQGGSEAFF
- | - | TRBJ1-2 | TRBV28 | TGTGCCAGCAGCACTGGGGGTACGGGCTATGGCTACACCTTC | CASSTGGTGYGYTF
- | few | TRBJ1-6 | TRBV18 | TGTGCCAGCTCACCGGCAGGGAACGGCAATTCACCCCTCCACTTT | CASSPAGNGNSPLHF
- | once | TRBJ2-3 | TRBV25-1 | TGTGCCAGCAGTGACATTCAGGACAGTCTGGATACGCAGTATTTT | CASSDIQDSLDTQYF
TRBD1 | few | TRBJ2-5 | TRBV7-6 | TGTGCCAGCAGCTTAGCGGACAGGGGAGAGACCCAGTACTTC | CASSLADRGETQYF
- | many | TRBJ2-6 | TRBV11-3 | TGTGCCAGCAGCTTAGGTATGGCCGGGGCCAACGTCCTGACTTTC | CASSLGMAGANVLTF
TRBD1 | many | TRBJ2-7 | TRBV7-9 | TGTGCCAGCAGCCGTCGACAGGGATCGGACTACGAGCAGTACTTC | CASSRRQGSDYEQYF
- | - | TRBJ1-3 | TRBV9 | TGTGCCAGCAGCGTCCTGGCCAACTCTGGAAACACCATATATTTT | CASSVLANSGNTIYF
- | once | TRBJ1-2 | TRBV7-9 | TGTGCCAGCAGCCCATCCGGGACATTTGATGGCTACACCTTC | CASSPSGTFDGYTF
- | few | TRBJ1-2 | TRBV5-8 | TGTGCCAGCAGCACCAAGACAGGTCTTATCTATGGCTACACCTTC | CASSTKTGLIYGYTF
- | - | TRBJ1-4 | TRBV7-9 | TGTGCCAGCGACCGAGATAATGAAAAACTGTTTTTT | CASDRDNEKLFF
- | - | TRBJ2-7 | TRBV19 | TGTGCCAGTAGCAAGAGCTCCTACGAGCAGTACTTC | CASSKSSYEQYF
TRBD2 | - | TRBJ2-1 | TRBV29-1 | TGCAGCGTTGTGGGACTAGCCCACTATGAGCAGTTCTTC | CSVVGLAHYEQFF
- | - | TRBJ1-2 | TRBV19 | TGTGCCAGTAGTACTCACGGATCTAACTATGGCTACACCTTC | CASSTHGSNYGYTF
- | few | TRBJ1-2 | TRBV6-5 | TGTGCCAGCAGTAAGCCGGGACCCTCTCGCGCGGGCTACACCTTC | CASSKPGPSRAGYTF
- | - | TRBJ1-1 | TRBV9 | TGTGCCAGCAGCGTAGTAGGGGCTTACACTGAAGCTTTCTTT | CASSVVGAYTEAFF